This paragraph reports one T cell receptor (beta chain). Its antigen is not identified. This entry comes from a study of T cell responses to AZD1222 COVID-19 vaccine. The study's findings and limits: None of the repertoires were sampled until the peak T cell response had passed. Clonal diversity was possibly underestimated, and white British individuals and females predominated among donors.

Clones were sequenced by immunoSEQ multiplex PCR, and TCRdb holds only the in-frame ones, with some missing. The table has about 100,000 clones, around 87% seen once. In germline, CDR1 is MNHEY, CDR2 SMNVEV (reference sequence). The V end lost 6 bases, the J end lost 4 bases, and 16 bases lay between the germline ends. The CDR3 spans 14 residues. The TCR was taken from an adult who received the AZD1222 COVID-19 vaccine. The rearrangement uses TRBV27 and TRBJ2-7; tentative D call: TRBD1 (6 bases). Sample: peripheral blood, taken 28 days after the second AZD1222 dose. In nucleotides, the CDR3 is TGTGCCAGCAGGTTGGGCGGCAGGGGTTACGAGCAGTACTTC. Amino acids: CASRLGGRGYEQYF.